This T cell receptor (beta chain) derives from a study of T-cell reconstitution after alpha-beta-depleted transplantation in children. V gave up 4 bases and J gave up 5 bases; unmatched junction bases: 6. The CDR3 covers 14 residues. Germline assignment: CDR1 LNHNV and CDR2 YYDKDF (reference sequence). As for this clonotype: Antigen: not known.

Overall study results and limits: The study traced high day-60 TCRbeta diversity in some patients to surviving recipient T cells and thymic progenitors.

A library of TCRbeta sequences, prepared with unique molecular identifiers, was generated. TCRdb fed the PCR reads into MiXCR, producing one record per CDR3 protein. The sample lists approximately 1,000,000 distinct CDR3 sequences, about 30% occurring once. The source was PBMCs, mostly from graft donor cells, collected 360 days after TCRalphabeta/CD19-depleted stem cell transplant. The TCR comes from a boy under two years old who had a stem cell transplant for SCID, so the T cells may come from the graft donor. The chain employs TRBV15 and TRBJ2-7, with 9 positions matching TRBD1. The DNA of the CDR3 is TGTGCCACCAGCAAGGGACAGGGAGACGACGAGCAGTACTTC. Protein product: CATSKGQGDDEQYF.